The next 30 T cell receptor beta chains were all read from a single sample in a study of shared T cell receptors in the human thymus. Measured with immunoSEQ multiplex PCR; TCRdb has only the in-frame clones, and not every one. The profile shows 500,000 to 550,000 clones, around three quarters of them singletons. These same records also appear under a second study, on human thymus T cells.

Specimen: thymocytes. The receptor source for this set is a boy under two years old with a congenital heart defect.

There are a few counts of this clone. Here the CDR3 DNA reads TGTGCCAGCAGTTTACCGGACAGGGAGGTGGATCAGCCCCAGCATTTT. This encodes CASSLPDREVDQPQHF. The chain uses TRBV28 and TRBJ1-5, with TRBD1 matching 8 bases. CDR1 and CDR2 (germline): MDHEN, SYDVKM. The CDR3 runs 16 residues. The V and J ends lost 2 bases and 5 bases, in that order; junction bases with no gene match: 8.

The chain joins TRBV5-4 to TRBJ2-5, with D possibly being TRBD1 (6 bases). This CDR3 has 15 amino acids. CDR1 and CDR2 (germline): SGHNT, YYREEE (reference sequence). Trimming cost V 3 bases and J 3 bases, with 15 bases left between them. The CDR3 region is CASSCNREGEETQYF. The CDR3 DNA reads as TGTGCCAGCAGCTGCAACAGGGAAGGGGAAGAGACCCAGTACTTC.

This chain uses TRBV4-3 with TRBJ1-5, with 10 positions matching TRBD1. The CDR3 is made up of 22 amino acids. With V trimmed by 0 bases and J by 2 bases, 19 bases remained unmatched. From germline, CDR1 is LGHNA and CDR2 YSLEER. In DNA, the CDR3 is TGCGCCAGCAGCCAAGATTTTAATGAGGGGACAGGGGTCCCCCTAGGCAATCAGCCCCAGCATTTT. Residues: CASSQDFNEGTGVPLGNQPQHF.

V and J are TRBV28 and TRBJ2-5, with TRBD1 matching over 7 bases. This CDR3 has 16 residues. CDR1 is MDHEN and CDR2 is SYDVKM in the germline V gene. The ends lost 4 bases at V and 5 bases at J; junction bases unmatched: 13. This chain's CDR3 is CASSCSDRVEEETQYF. Here the CDR3 DNA reads TGTGCCAGCAGTTGCAGCGACAGGGTGGAGGAGGAGACCCAGTACTTC.

The V and J genes are TRBV2 and TRBJ1-2; D call uncertain. CDR1 and CDR2 (germline): SNHLY, FYNNEI. The CDR3 is 11 residues long. The V end was cut by 5 bases, the J end by 4 bases, with 5 bases between. The CDR3 coding sequence is TGTGCCAGCAGTCTCCCCTATGGCTACACCTTC. This encodes CASSLPYGYTF. The full variable domain, its missing parts supplied by reference TRBV2 and TRBJ1-2, is EPEVTQTPSHQVTQMGQEVILRCVPISNHLYFYWYRQILGQKVEFLVSFYNNEISEKSEIFDDQFSVERPDGSNFTLKIRSTKLEDSAMYFCASSLPYGYTFGSGTRLTVV.

This clone was found once. The chain has TRBV2 and TRBJ2-1, with 12 bases that match TRBD2. The V gene end was trimmed by 8 bases and the J gene end by 0 bases; junction bases not matched to a gene: 8. Looked up from germline, CDR1 is SNHLY and CDR2 is FYNNEI. The CDR3 is made up of 17 amino acids. CDR3 in amino acids: CASVPLTSGSSYNEQFF. In nucleotides, the CDR3 is TGTGCCAGCGTTCCTTTGACTAGCGGGAGCTCCTACAATGAGCAGTTCTTC.

This sequence joins TRBV6-4 and TRBJ2-1, with TRBD2 matching 8 bases. The CDR3 is 14 residues long. Trimming removed 4 bases from V and 8 bases from J; junction bases left unmatched: 7. Germline CDR1 is MRHNA and CDR2 is SNTAGT. The DNA for the CDR3 is TGTGCCAGCAGTGGACGGGAGGGCCTCGATGAGCAGTTCTTC. It specifies CASSGREGLDEQFF.

The V call is TRBV14, the J call TRBJ2-5, with TRBD1 matching over 7 bases. There are 14 residues in the CDR3. Trimming at V came to 3 bases and at J to 2 bases, leaving 3 bases not matched to a gene. Germline loops: CDR1 SGHDN, CDR2 FVKESK. The CDR3 loop reads CASSQGQHQETQYF. The CDR3 coding sequence is TGTGCCAGCAGCCAGGGACAGCATCAAGAGACCCAGTACTTC.

The chain combines TRBV7-2 with TRBJ1-1; 7 bases are shared with TRBD1. Germline CDR1 is SGHTA and CDR2 is FQGNSA. The CDR3 is 15 amino acids. V lost 4 bases, J lost 0 bases, and 5 bases stayed unmatched. Here the CDR3 reads CASSSYRGMNTEAFF. The CDR3 DNA sequence: TGTGCCAGCAGCTCCTACAGGGGAATGAACACTGAAGCTTTCTTT. The complete variable domain, with remaining parts taken from reference TRBV7-2 and TRBJ1-1, reads GAGVSQSPSNKVTEKGKDVELRCDPISGHTALYWYRQSLGQGLEFLIYFQGNSAPDKSGLPSDRFSAERTGGSVSTLTIQRTQQEDSAVYLCASSSYRGMNTEAFFGQGTRLTVV.

This chain uses TRBV2 with TRBJ2-7; possible D gene TRBD2, 6 bases. Trimming shortened V by 1 base and J by 0 bases, and 16 bases separated the two germline ends. Germline V CDR1 and CDR2: SNHLY, FYNNEI. The CDR3 has 17 residues. CDR3: CASSEEGSGVDSYEQYF. The CDR3 DNA reads as TGTGCCAGCAGTGAAGAGGGTAGCGGAGTTGACTCCTACGAGCAGTACTTC.

The chain has TRBV29-1 and TRBJ2-3, with 7 bases identical to TRBD2. In germline, CDR1 is SQVTM, CDR2 ANQGSEA. This CDR3 region has 14 residues. Trimming removed 4 bases from V and 0 bases from J; junction bases left unmatched: 4. The CDR3 DNA is TGCAGCGTTGTGCTAGCGGCGAGCACAGATACGCAGTATTTT. Translation: CSVVLAASTDTQYF.

The chain uses TRBV4-3 and TRBJ2-1; 10 bases agree with TRBD2. This CDR3 spans 17 amino acids. Germline values: CDR1 LGHNA, CDR2 YSLEER. V was clipped by 1 base and J by 8 bases; unmatched bases: 11. As DNA, the CDR3 is TGCGCCAGCAGCCAAGTTTGGGCTAGCGGGAGCCGAGATGAGCAGTTCTTC. This translates into CASSQVWASGSRDEQFF.

The chain recombines TRBV25-1 with TRBJ2-5; 14 nucleotides match TRBD2. The J call is uncertain, as TRBJ2-7 better fits the DNA end. Germline V CDR1 and CDR2: MGHDK, SYGVNS. The CDR3 sequence is 15 residues long. Here the CDR3 reads CASSEGTSGSYEQYF. CDR3 in DNA: TGTGCCAGCAGTGAAGGGACTAGCGGGAGTTACGAGCAGTACTTC.

The CDR3 region is CASSSPGVNEQYF. The CDR3 bases are TGTGCCAGCAGCTCCCCAGGGGTCAACGAGCAGTACTTC. The V gene is TRBV7-9, the J gene TRBJ2-7, with D maybe TRBD1 (6 bases). CDR1 is SEHNR and CDR2 is FQNEAQ in the germline V gene (reference sequence). Trimming stripped 4 bases from V and 5 bases from J, with 12 bases between. The CDR3 sequence is 13 residues long.

The CDR3 DNA is TGTGCCAGCAGCTTGAATCATCAAAGGGGTTACGAGCAGTACTTC. This codes for CASSLNHQRGYEQYF. J is TRBJ2-7 and V is TRBV5-4; D is possibly TRBD1 (5 bases). The germline V gene has CDR1 SGHNT and CDR2 YYREEE (reference sequence). The CDR3 covers 15 residues. The V end lost 1 base, the J end lost 4 bases, and 15 bases lay between the germline ends. Full variable domain (missing parts from reference TRBV5-4 and TRBJ2-7): ETGVTQSPTHLIKTRGQQVTLRCSSQSGHNTVSWYQQALGQGPQFIFQYYREEENGRGNFPPRFSGLQFPNYSSELNVNALELDDSALYLCASSLNHQRGYEQYFGPGTRLTVT.

The genes are TRBV18 and TRBJ2-3; a possible D gene is TRBD2 (6 bases). V was shortened by 8 bases and J by 3 bases, with 21 bases between the two germline ends. This CDR3 spans 16 amino acids. Per germline, CDR1 KGHSH and CDR2 LQKENI. CDR3 sequence reads: CASPNTRGSETDTQYF. The CDR3 DNA reads as TGTGCCAGCCCAAACACCCGGGGGAGCGAGACAGATACGCAGTATTTT.

This chain connects TRBV5-1 to TRBJ2-5, with 12 positions matching TRBD1. The J call may not be correct, given that the DNA end is closer to TRBJ2-7. In germline, CDR1 is SGHRS, CDR2 YFSETQ. The CDR3 consists of 15 residues. The CDR3 loop is CASSWDRGLFYEQYF. In DNA, the CDR3 is TGCGCCAGCAGCTGGGACAGGGGGCTCTTCTACGAGCAGTACTTC.

Comments on this clone: The junction departs from the called germline gene at one end, perhaps through a read error. This chain joins TRBV10-2 and TRBJ2-3, with TRBD2 identical over 10 bases. The CDR3 has 15 residues. CDR1 is WSHSY, CDR2 SAAADI, per germline. This chain's CDR3 is CVSSRLAGGGDTQYF. CDR3 nucleotides: TGCGTCAGCAGTCGGTTAGCGGGAGGTGGAGATACGCAGTATTTT.

This sequence joins TRBV30 and TRBJ2-7; no firm D call. Germline CDR1 and CDR2: GTSNPN and SVGIG (reference sequence). This CDR3 contains 11 residues. V shed 3 bases and J shed 3 bases, with 6 bases lying between them. CDR3 in DNA: TGTGCCTGGAGGGCCAACTACGAGCAGTACTTC. Encoded protein: CAWRANYEQYF.

This rearrangement joins TRBV30 to TRBJ1-2; D possibly corresponds to TRBD1 (6 bases). The CDR3 contains 14 residues. CDR1 is GTSNPN and CDR2 is SVGIG in the germline V gene (reference sequence). V was shortened by 1 base and J by 0 bases, with 9 bases between the two germline ends. The CDR3 sequence: CAWSEDSPNYGYTF. DNA for the CDR3: TGTGCCTGGAGTGAGGACAGTCCTAACTATGGCTACACCTTC.

This clone occurred once. The V and J genes are TRBV5-8 and TRBJ2-7; TRBD2 agrees at 12 bases. This CDR3 has 11 residues. Germline values: CDR1 SGHTS, CDR2 YDEGEE. The chain's CDR3 is CASSLGLAGVV. DNA of the CDR3: TGTGCCAGCAGCTTGGGACTAGCGGGAGTTGTC.

The chain links TRBV28 to TRBJ2-2; a weak D match, TRBD2 (6 bases). Between the trimmed V and J ends, which lost 5 bases and 4 bases, there was a span of 14 bases. CDR3 length: 15 residues. In germline, CDR1 is MDHEN, CDR2 SYDVKM. CDR3 in amino acids: CASSPRPGGTGELFF. CDR3 sequence (DNA): TGTGCCAGCAGTCCGCGCCCCGGGGGCACCGGGGAGCTGTTTTTT.

The chain couples TRBV15 to TRBJ1-2, with TRBD1 matching over 7 bases. CDR3 length equals 14 residues. V lost 4 bases, J lost 4 bases, and 6 bases stayed unmatched. The germline CDR1 and CDR2 sequences are LNHNV and YYDKDF (reference sequence). CDR3 DNA sequence: TGTGCCACCAGCATAACAGGGGCCCTCTATGGCTACACCTTC. It translates to CATSITGALYGYTF.

This chain links TRBV5-4 with TRBJ2-7; TRBD2 aligns across 7 bases. From germline, CDR1 is SGHNT and CDR2 YYREEE (reference sequence). The CDR3 spans 18 residues. V gave up 0 bases and J gave up 3 bases; unmatched junction bases: 15. The CDR3 sequence is CASSLGLGGRSLHYEQYF. CDR3 nucleotide sequence: TGTGCCAGCAGCTTGGGCCTGGGCGGGAGATCCCTCCACTACGAGCAGTACTTC.

The chain is built from TRBV10-1 and TRBJ2-7; 11 bases align to TRBD1. From germline, CDR1 is WNHNN and CDR2 SYGVQD (reference sequence). With 4 bases clipped from V and 3 bases from J, the junction kept 2 bases outside the gene matches. The CDR3 spans 14 residues. The CDR3 protein is CASSGDRGGYEQYF. CDR3 sequence (DNA): TGCGCCAGCAGTGGGGACAGGGGGGGCTACGAGCAGTACTTC.

This clone was detected only a few times. Here the CDR3 DNA reads TGCGCCAGCAGCCAAACCCGGGGGGGACAAAATGAAAAACTGTTTTTT. This encodes CASSQTRGGQNEKLFF. The V gene is TRBV4-1, the J gene TRBJ1-4; D may be TRBD1 (6 bases). Trimming took 2 bases from V and 5 from J, leaving 15 bases between them. This CDR3 is built from 16 residues. CDR1 and CDR2 (germline): MGHRA, YSYEKL.

The V gene is TRBV18, the J gene TRBJ1-3; 7 bases are shared with TRBD1. Trimming removed 6 bases from V and 4 bases from J; junction bases left unmatched: 9. The CDR3 has 15 residues. Germline-derived CDR1 and CDR2 are KGHSH and LQKENI. For the CDR3, the DNA is TGTGCCAGCTCGTCACCGGGACAGAGGGGAAACACCATATATTTT. This sequence encodes CASSSPGQRGNTIYF.

The chain recombines TRBV19 with TRBJ2-1; a weak D match, TRBD2 (5 bases). CDR3 size: 14 residues. From germline, CDR1 is LNHDA and CDR2 SQIVND (reference sequence). V was trimmed by 8 bases and J by 3 bases, leaving 14 bases between them. In DNA, the CDR3 is TGTGCCAGTTCGTGGGGAGCGGACTACAATGAGCAGTTCTTC. It is translated as CASSWGADYNEQFF.

The genes are TRBV4-1 and TRBJ2-5, with 7 bases lining up with TRBD2. The V gene end was trimmed by 1 base and the J gene end by 6 bases; junction bases not matched to a gene: 5. CDR1 and CDR2 from the germline V gene are MGHRA and YSYEKL. CDR3 size: 14 residues. This CDR3 is CASSQARLAQTQYF. CDR3 nucleotides: TGCGCCAGCAGCCAAGCCCGACTAGCCCAGACCCAGTACTTC.

The genes are TRBV19 and TRBJ2-1, with D perhaps TRBD1 (6 bases). With 3 bases removed from V and 2 bases from J, the gap between germline ends came to 14 bases. Germline V gene lookup returns CDR1 LNHDA and CDR2 SQIVND (reference sequence). The CDR3 spans 16 residues. The CDR3 region is CASSIRGRTTYNEQFF. CDR3 DNA: TGTGCCAGTAGTATCAGGGGCAGGACGACCTACAATGAGCAGTTCTTC.